This TCR beta chain is from a study of graft-versus-host responses after intestinal transplantation. The protocol was immunoSEQ multiplex PCR, while the TCRdb copy is restricted to in-frame clones and leaves out a portion. The profile shows approximately 89,000 clones, around nine tenths of them singletons. Germline V CDR1 and CDR2: LGHNA, YNFKEQ. This CDR3 is built from 15 residues. Trimming cost V 4 bases and J 4 bases; bases outside gene matches: 6. The chain links TRBV4-2 to TRBJ2-3; 9 positions agree with TRBD2. The sample here was PBMCs, taken roughly 68 weeks after intestinal transplant. This receptor was obtained from a human patient who received an intestinal transplant, so some T cells may come from the graft donor. This chain's CDR3 is CASSRAGGPADTQYF. The CDR3 DNA follows: TGTGCCAGCAGCCGGGCGGGGGGGCCGGCAGATACGCAGTATTTT.